The 2 T cell receptor beta chains given below trace back to one sample, sequenced in a study of immune evolution from preneoplasia to lung adenocarcinoma. Clones were read by immunoSEQ multiplex PCR, and TCRdb kept only the in-frame ones, dropping some. The data contain tens of thousands of clones, about two thirds of them seen just once; the ten biggest clones take up around 6%. Source material: FFPE invasive lung adenocarcinoma tissue. The receptor source for this set is a person between 55 and 69 years old with invasive lung adenocarcinoma. Some clones in this sample may be carry-over from other donors' samples.

Here the CDR3 DNA reads TGTGCAAGTCGCTTAGAGGACAGGTCTACTCCTGGGGCCAACGTCCTGACTTTC. Residues: CASRLEDRSTPGANVLTF. This chain links TRBV12-2 with TRBJ2-6; the D call of TRBD1 is as the table states it, not checked on the DNA. TRBV12-2 counts as a pseudogene. This CDR3 is built from 18 residues.

The chain links TRBV11-2 to TRBJ2-5, with D unclear. Trimming shortened V by 1 base and J by 5 bases, and 8 bases separated the two germline ends. This CDR3 region has 13 residues. In germline, CDR1 is SGHAT, CDR2 FQNNGV. This CDR3 is CASSLAGSETQYF. The CDR3 coding sequence is TGTGCCAGCAGCTTAGCCGGGTCGGAGACCCAGTACTTC.